This TCR beta chain is drawn from a study of T-cell memory formation after mild COVID-19 (dated by TCRdb to about 2021). Turning to the overall study: TCR sequence clusters from the two donors were found to be largely donor specific. T-cell clones expanding and contracting after mild COVID-19 in two donors were tracked by longitudinal TCRalpha and TCRbeta repertoire sequencing. Two young, previously healthy adult volunteers, one female and one male, were included in the cohort.

In its sample, this clonotype was seen a few times. Its antigen is currently not known. There are no base qualities to consult, and no much larger clone falls within one base. What the work shows at the level of the full study, not this receptor alone: Only two mild cases were covered in the study, and larger cohorts including severe cases with pre-infection samples were considered necessary. Contracting CD4+ clones appeared mostly in the CM and EM memory subsets, whereas CD8+ clones were enriched in EMRA. Whether the second-wave clones peaking on day 37 were SARS-CoV-2 specific was not confirmed. Some responding clones were detected in pre-infection memory, which suggested that pre-existing cross-reactive memory T cells had joined the SARS-CoV-2 response. From day 15 to 85, contracting clones showed balanced CD4/CD8 phenotypes, whereas a second wave of clones that expanded from day 15 to 37 leaned towards CD4+.

V sheds 5 bases and J sheds 3 bases, leaving 11 bases between their ends. The CDR3 spans 13 residues, from the cysteine through the phenylalanine. The entry retains the CDR3 DNA only, 39 bases that are in frame from base 1. Via the germline V gene, CDR1 is SGHTA and CDR2 FQGNSA. Sequencing instrument: Illumina NovaSeq 6000. TCRalpha and TCRbeta cDNA libraries were constructed by 5'RACE with constant-segment primers, with sample barcodes and unique molecular identifiers being introduced. Trizol reagent was used to extract RNA from every sample. Library amplification was performed in two PCR steps, and a second sample barcode and Illumina TruSeq adapters were introduced in the second step. The libraries were sequenced on an Illumina NovaSeq using 2 x 150 bp paired-end reads. On the authors' methods: Reads were demultiplexed and collapsed into UMI-guided consensus sequences with migec v1.2.7. Using mixcr v2.1.11, the UMI consensuses were aligned to TRA and TRB V and J templates and assembled into clonotypes. A clonotype was counted as expanded or contracted only when both edgeR and NoisET called the clonotype significant, with the noise models trained on biological replicates. edgeR calls used a false discovery rate-adjusted p below 0.01 and a log2 fold-change threshold of 1. As an exploratory analysis of dynamics, max-normalized trajectories of the 1000 most abundant clonotypes were examined with PCA combined with hierarchical clustering. The CD4 or CD8 phenotype of responding clones was assigned using the separately sequenced CD4+ and CD8+ repertoires. Using fastp at Q25 and MiXCR, TCRdb reprocessed the public reads and kept productive beta chains. One record per CDR3 amino acid sequence lists the most common genes and DNA. These V and J calls originate from TCRdb's pipeline instead of the authors' own analysis. The sample data list about 90,000 distinct CDR3 sequences, and approximately 13% of these were observed just once. The leading ten clones occupy roughly a quarter of the sample.

Ficoll-Paque density gradient centrifugation was the method used to isolate PBMCs. Sample: PBMCs or a T cell subset sorted from them (not recorded which). The TCR comes from an adult woman who had mild COVID-19 (a few samples of this study predate the infection). The sample titles of this study are shuffled in the database, so cell type and time point are left out; the donor was told from shared clones. This sequence uses TRBV7-2 and TRBJ2-7; matching of 5 bases hints at TRBD1 as the D gene. The DNA sequence is TGTGCCAGCAGCCTCCTAGGGGACTACGAGCAGTACTTC. It is translated as CASSLLGDYEQYF. This CDR3, with the reference TRBV7-2 and TRBJ2-7 proteins standing in past its ends, gives the full variable domain GAGVSQSPSNKVTEKGKDVELRCDPISGHTALYWYRQSLGQGLEFLIYFQGNSAPDKSGLPSDRFSAERTGGSVSTLTIQRTQQEDSAVYLCASSLLGDYEQYFGPGTRLTVT.